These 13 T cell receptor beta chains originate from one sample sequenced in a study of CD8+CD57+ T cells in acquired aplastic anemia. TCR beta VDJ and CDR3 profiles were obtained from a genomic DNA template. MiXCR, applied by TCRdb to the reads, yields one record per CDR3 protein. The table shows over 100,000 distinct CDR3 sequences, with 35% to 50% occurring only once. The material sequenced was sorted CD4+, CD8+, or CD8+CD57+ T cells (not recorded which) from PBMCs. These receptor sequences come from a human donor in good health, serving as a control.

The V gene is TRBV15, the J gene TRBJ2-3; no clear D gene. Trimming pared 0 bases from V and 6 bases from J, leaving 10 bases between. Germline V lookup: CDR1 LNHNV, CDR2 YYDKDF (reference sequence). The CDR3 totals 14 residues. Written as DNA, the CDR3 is TGTGCCACCAGCAGAGATCGGGCAGGCGATACGCAGTATTTT. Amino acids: CATSRDRAGDTQYF.

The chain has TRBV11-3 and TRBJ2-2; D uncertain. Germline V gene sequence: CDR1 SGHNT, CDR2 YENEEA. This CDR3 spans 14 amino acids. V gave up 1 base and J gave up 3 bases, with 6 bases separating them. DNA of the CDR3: TGTGCCAGCAGCTTAGTACCCGACACCGGGGAGCTGTTTTTT. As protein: CASSLVPDTGELFF.

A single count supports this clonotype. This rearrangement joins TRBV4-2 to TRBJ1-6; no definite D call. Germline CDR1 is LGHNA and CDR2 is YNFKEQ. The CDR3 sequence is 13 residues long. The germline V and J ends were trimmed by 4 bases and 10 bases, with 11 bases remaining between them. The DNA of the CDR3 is TGTGCCAGCAGCCCTCCTCAGTTGTCACCCCTCCACTTT. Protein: CASSPPQLSPLHF.

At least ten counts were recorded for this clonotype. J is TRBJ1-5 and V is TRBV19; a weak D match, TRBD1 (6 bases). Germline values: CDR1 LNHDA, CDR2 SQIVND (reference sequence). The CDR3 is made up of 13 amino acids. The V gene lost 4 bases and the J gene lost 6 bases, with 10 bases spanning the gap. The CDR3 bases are TGTGCCAGTAGTAGCTCAGGGGCTCAGCCCCAGCATTTT. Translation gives CASSSSGAQPQHF.

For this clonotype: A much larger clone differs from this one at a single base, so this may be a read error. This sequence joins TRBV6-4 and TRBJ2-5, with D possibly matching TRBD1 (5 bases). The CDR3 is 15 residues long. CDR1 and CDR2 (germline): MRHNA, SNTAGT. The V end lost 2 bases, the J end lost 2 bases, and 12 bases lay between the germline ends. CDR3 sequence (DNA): TGTGCCAGCAGTGACGGGGCAGCTAATCAAGAGACCCAGTACTTC. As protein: CASSDGAANQETQYF.

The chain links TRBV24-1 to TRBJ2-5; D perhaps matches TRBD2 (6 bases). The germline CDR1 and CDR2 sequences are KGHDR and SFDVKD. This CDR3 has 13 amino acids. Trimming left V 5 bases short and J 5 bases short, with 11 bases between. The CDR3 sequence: CATSVGGEETQYF. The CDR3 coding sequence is TGTGCCACCAGTGTGGGCGGGGAGGAGACCCAGTACTTC.

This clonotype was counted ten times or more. The CDR3 reads CSAQRAGPTDTQYF. CDR3 nucleotide sequence: TGCAGTGCCCAGCGCGCGGGTCCCACAGATACGCAGTATTTT. The chain joins TRBV20-1 to TRBJ2-3, with a weak D call TRBD2 (5 bases). Germline V lookup: CDR1 DFQATT, CDR2 SNEGSKA (reference sequence). This CDR3 contains 14 residues. V lost 6 bases and J lost 2, with 15 bases in between.

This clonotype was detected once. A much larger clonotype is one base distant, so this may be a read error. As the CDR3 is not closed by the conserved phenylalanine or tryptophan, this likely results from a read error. The CDR3 DNA follows: TGTGCCAGCAGCAACGTAAGGTTGATGGGGGCCAACGTCCTGACTCTC. Amino acids: CASSNVRLMGANVLTL. The chain recombines TRBV3-1 with TRBJ2-6; D gene ambiguous. CDR1 and CDR2 from the germline V gene are LGHDT and YNNKEL (reference sequence). The CDR3 sequence is 16 residues long. The V end lost 5 bases, the J end lost 4 bases, and 15 bases lay between the germline ends.

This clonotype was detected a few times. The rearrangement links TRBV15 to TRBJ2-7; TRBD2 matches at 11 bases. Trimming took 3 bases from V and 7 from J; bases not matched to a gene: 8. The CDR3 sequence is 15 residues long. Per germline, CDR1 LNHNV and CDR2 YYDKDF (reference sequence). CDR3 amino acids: CATSRGSGGAGEQYF. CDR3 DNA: TGTGCCACCAGCAGGGGTAGCGGGGGGGCTGGGGAGCAGTACTTC.

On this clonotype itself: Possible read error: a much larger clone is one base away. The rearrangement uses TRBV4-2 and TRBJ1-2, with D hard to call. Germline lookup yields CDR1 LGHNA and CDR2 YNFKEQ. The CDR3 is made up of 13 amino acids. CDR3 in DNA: TGTGCCAGCAACCAAGATTCAGGCCAGGGCTACACCTTC. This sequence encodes CASNQDSGQGYTF.

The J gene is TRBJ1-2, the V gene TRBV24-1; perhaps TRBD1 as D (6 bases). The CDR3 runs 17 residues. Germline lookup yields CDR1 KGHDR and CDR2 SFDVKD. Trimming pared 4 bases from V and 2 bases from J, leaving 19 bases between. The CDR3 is CATSDTTTGWGNYGYTF. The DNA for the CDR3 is TGTGCCACCAGTGACACGACAACAGGGTGGGGAAACTATGGCTACACCTTC.

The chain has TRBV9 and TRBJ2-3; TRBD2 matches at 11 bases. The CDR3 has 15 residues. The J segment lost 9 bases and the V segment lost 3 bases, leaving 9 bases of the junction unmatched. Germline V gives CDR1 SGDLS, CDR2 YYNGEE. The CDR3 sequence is CASSAMTSGIGTQYF. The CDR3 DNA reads TGTGCCAGCAGCGCGATGACTAGCGGGATCGGGACGCAGTATTTT.

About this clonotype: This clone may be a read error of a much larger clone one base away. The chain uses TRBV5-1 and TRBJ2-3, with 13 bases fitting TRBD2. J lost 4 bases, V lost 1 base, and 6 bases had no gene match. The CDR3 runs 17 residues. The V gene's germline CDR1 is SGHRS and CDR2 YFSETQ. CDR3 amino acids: CASSLRGTSGAPDTQYF. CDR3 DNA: TGCGCCAGCAGCTTGCGCGGGACTAGCGGGGCACCAGATACGCAGTATTTT.